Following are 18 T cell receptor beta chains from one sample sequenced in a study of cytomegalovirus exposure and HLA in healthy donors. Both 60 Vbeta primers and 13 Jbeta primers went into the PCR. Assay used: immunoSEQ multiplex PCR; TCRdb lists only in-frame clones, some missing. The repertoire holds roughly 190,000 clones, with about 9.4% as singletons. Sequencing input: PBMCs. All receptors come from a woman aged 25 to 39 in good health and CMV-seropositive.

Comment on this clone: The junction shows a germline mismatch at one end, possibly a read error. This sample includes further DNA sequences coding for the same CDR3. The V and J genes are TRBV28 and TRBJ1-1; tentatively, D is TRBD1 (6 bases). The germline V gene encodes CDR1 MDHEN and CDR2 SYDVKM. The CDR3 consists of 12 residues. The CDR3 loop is CASSFQDREAFF. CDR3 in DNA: TGTGCAAGCAGTTTTCAGGACAGAGAAGCTTTCTTT.

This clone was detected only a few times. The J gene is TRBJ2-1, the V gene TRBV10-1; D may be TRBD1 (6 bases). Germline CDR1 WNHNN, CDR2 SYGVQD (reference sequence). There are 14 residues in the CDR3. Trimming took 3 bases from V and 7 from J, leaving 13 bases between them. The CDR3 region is CASSDGGPWNEQFF. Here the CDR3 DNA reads TGCGCCAGCAGTGATGGGGGCCCCTGGAATGAGCAGTTCTTC.

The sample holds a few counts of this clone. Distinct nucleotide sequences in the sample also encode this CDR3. The chain's CDR3 is CASSLDLGENTEAFF. The CDR3 nucleotides read TGTGCCAGCAGCTTGGATCTGGGAGAAAACACTGAAGCTTTCTTT. V and J are TRBV5-4 and TRBJ1-1; D is unresolved. CDR3 length equals 15 residues. From germline, CDR1 is SGHNT and CDR2 YYREEE (reference sequence). The V end lost 0 bases, the J end lost 2 bases, and 11 bases lay between the germline ends. The complete variable domain, with remaining parts taken from reference TRBV5-4 and TRBJ1-1, reads ETGVTQSPTHLIKTRGQQVTLRCSSQSGHNTVSWYQQALGQGPQFIFQYYREEENGRGNFPPRFSGLQFPNYSSELNVNALELDDSALYLCASSLDLGENTEAFFGQGTRLTVV.

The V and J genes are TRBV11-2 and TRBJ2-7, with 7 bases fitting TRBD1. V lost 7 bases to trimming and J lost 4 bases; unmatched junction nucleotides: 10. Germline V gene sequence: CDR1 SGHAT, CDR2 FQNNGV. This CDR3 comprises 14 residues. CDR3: CASTGQGEWYEQYF. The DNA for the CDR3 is TGTGCCAGCACCGGGCAGGGGGAGTGGTACGAGCAGTACTTC.

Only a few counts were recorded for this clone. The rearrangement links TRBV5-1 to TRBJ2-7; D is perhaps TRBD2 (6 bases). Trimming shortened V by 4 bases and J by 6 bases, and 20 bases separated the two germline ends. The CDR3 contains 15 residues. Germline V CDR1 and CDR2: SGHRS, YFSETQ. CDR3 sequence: CASSGTGTQASEQYF. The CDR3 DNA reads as TGCGCCAGCAGCGGGACCGGGACTCAAGCCTCCGAGCAGTACTTC.

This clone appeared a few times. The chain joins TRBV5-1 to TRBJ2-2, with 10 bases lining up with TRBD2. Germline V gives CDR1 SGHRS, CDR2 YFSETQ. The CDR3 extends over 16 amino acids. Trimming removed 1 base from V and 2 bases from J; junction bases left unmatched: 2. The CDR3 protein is CASSLSSGSNTGELFF. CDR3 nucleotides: TGCGCCAGCAGCTTGTCTAGCGGGAGCAACACCGGGGAGCTGTTTTTT.

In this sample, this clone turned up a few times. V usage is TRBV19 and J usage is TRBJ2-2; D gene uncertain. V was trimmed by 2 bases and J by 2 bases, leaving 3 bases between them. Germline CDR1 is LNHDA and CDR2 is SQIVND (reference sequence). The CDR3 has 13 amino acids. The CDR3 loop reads CASSITNTGELFF. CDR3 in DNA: TGTGCCAGTAGTATAACTAACACCGGGGAGCTGTTTTTT.

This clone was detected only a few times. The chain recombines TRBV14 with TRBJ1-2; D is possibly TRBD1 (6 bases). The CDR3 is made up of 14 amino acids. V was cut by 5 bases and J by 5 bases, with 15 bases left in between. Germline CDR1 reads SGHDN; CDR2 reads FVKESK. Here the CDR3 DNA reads TGTGCCAGCAGCGGGGGGGCTAGTCTTTATGGCTACACCTTC. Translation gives CASSGGASLYGYTF.

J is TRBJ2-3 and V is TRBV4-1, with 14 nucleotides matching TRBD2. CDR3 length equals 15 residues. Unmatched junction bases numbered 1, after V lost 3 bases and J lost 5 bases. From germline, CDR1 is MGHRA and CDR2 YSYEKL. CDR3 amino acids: CASSHGLAGGDTQYF. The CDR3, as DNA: TGCGCCAGCAGCCACGGACTAGCGGGAGGAGATACGCAGTATTTT.

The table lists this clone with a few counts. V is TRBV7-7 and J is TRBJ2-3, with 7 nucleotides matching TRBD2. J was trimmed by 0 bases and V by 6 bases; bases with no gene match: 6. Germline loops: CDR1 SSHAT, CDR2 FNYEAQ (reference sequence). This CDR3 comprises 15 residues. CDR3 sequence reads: CASRGSGTSTDTQYF. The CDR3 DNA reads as TGTGCCAGCAGGGGAAGCGGGACCAGCACAGATACGCAGTATTTT.

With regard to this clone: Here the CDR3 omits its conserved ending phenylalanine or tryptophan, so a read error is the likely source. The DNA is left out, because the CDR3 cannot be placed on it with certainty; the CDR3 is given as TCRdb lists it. Here the CDR3 reads CASTSQGSEE. This chain connects TRBV6-4 to TRBJ2-4; TRBD1 was called by the table and not checked on the DNA. Germline V lookup: CDR1 MRHNA, CDR2 SNTAGT. A total of 10 residues make up the CDR3, ends included.

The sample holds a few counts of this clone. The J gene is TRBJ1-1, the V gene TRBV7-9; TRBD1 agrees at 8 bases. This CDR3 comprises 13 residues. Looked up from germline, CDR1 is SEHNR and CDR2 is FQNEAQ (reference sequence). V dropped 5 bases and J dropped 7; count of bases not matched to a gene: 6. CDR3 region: CASSLGTGGEAFF. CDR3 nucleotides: TGTGCCAGCAGCCTCGGGACAGGAGGTGAAGCTTTCTTT.

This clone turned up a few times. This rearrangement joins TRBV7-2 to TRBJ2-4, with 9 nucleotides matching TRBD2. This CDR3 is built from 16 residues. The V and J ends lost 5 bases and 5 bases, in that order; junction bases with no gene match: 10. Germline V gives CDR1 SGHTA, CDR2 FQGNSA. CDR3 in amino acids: CASSGSGRGGENIQYF. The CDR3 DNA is TGTGCCAGCAGCGGTAGCGGGAGAGGGGGAGAAAACATTCAGTACTTC.

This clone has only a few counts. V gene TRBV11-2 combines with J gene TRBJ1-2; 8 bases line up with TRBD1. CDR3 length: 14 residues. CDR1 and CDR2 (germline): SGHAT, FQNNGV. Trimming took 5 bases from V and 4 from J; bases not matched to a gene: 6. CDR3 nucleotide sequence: TGTGCCAGCAGCGCCGCAGGGGGCGCCTATGGCTACACCTTC. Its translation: CASSAAGGAYGYTF.

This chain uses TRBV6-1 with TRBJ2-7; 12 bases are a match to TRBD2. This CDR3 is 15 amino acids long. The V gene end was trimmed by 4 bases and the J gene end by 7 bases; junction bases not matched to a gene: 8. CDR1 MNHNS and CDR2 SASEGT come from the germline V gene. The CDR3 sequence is CASSVASGRAKEQYF. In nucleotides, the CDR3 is TGTGCCAGCAGTGTGGCTAGCGGGAGGGCGAAGGAGCAGTACTTC.

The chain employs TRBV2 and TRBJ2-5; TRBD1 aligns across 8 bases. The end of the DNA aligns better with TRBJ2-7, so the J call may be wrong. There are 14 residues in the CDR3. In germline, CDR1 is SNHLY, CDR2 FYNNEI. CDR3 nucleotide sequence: TGTGCCAGCAGCAAAGGACAGGGCATCCACGAGCAGTACTTC. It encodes CASSKGQGIHEQYF.

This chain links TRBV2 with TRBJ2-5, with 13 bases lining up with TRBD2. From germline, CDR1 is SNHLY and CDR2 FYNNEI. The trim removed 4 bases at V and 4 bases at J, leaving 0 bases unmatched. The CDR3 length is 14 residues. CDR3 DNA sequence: TGTGCCAGCAGTGGACTAGCGGGAGGAGAGACCCAGTACTTC. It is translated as CASSGLAGGETQYF.

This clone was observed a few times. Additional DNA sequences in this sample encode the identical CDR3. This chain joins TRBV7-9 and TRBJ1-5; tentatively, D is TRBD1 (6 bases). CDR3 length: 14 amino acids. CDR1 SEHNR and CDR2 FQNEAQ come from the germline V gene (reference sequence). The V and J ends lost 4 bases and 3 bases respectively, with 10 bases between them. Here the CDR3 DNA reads TGTGCCAGCAGCTCCACAGGGTCCAATCAGCCCCAGCATTTT. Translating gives CASSSTGSNQPQHF. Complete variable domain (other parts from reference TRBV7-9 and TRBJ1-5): DTGVSQNPRHKITKRGQNVTFRCDPISEHNRLYWYRQTLGQGPEFLTYFQNEAQLEKSRLLSDRFSAERPKGSFSTLEIQRTEQGDSAMYLCASSSTGSNQPQHFGDGTRLSIL.